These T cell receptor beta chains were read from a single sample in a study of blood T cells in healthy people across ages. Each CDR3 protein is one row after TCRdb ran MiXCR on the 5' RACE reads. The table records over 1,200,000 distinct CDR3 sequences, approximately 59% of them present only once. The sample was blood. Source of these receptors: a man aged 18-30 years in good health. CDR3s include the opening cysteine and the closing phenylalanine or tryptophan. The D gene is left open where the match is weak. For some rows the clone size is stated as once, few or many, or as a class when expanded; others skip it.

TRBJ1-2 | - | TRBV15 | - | TGTGCCACCAGCAGGTCCGATGGCTACACCTTC | CATSRSDGYTF
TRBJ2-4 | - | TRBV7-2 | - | TGTGCCAGCAGCTTAAGTATAACAGCCAAAAACATTCAGTACTTC | CASSLSITAKNIQYF
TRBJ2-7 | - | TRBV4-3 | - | TGCGCCAGCAGCCAAGTAGAGGGAATAAGGTCCTACGAGCAGTACTTC | CASSQVEGIRSYEQYF
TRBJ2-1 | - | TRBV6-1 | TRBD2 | TGTGCCAGCGGCGGCGAGCTAGCGGGTTACAATGAGCAGTTCTTC | CASGGELAGYNEQFF
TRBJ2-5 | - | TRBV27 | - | TGTGCCAGCAGTTTAATCGGGGTCGGCGAGACCCAGTACTTC | CASSLIGVGETQYF
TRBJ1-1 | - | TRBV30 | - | TGTGCCTGGAGAGTAGCAGCGTGGGAGGCTTTCTTT | CAWRVAAWEAFF
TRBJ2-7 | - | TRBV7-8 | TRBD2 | TGTGCCAGCAGCTTAGTGCTAGCGGGAAGATACGAGCAGTACTTC | CASSLVLAGRYEQYF
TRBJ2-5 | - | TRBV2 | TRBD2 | TGTGCCAGCAGTAAGCCTAGCGGGGCCAACCAAGAGACCCAGTACTTC | CASSKPSGANQETQYF
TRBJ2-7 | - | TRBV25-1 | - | TGTGCCAGCAGTGAATCTGCCCGGGAGTCTCCTAACTCCTACGAGCAGTACTTC | CASSESARESPNSYEQYF
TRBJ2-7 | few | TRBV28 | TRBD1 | TGTGCCAGCAGTTTAACGGGACAGGGCTCCGAGCAGTACTTC | CASSLTGQGSEQYF
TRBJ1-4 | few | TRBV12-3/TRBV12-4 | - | TGTGCCAGCGCTGTCCTAGCAACTAATGAAAAACTGTTTTTT | CASAVLATNEKLFF
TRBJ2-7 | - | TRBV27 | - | TGTGCCAGCAGTACCTTCACAGGATACGAGCAGTACTTC | CASSTFTGYEQYF
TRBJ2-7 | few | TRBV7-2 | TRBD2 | TGTGCCAGCAGCTTAGGTTACGGGGGGGCTTACGAGCAGTACTTC | CASSLGYGGAYEQYF
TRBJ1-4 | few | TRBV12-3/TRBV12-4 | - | TGTGCCAGCAGTCGAGGGAGCGTTAATGAAAAACTGTTTTTT | CASSRGSVNEKLFF
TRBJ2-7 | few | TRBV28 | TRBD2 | TGTGCCAGTCGAAGCGGGGGGACCTACGAGCAGTACTTC | CASRSGGTYEQYF
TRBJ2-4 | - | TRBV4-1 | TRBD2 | TGCGCCAGCAGCACACTCTACCTAGCGGGGGGGTCGGACATTCAGTACTTC | CASSTLYLAGGSDIQYF
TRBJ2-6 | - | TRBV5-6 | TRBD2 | TGTGCCAGCAGCTTGGCGCTCGGGGGGGCCGGTGGGGCCAACGTCCTGACTTTC | CASSLALGGAGGANVLTF
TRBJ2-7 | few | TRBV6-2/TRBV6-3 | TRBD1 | TGTGCCAGCAGTAAACGACAGGGGGCCTACGAGCAGTACTTC | CASSKRQGAYEQYF
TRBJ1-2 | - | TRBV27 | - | TGTGCCATCTTCCCGGACATATCCTATGGCTACACCTTC | CAIFPDISYGYTF
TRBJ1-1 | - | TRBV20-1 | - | TGCAGTGCTAGCATGGACAGCCATCCTGACACTGAAGCTTTCTTT | CSASMDSHPDTEAFF
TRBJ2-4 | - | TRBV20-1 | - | TGCAGTGCCCATCCCTCTTTATCCGGAAACATTCAGTACTTC | CSAHPSLSGNIQYF
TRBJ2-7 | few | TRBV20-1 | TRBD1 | TGCAGTGCTAGAGGGCTAACAGGGGTCGAGCAGTACTTC | CSARGLTGVEQYF